Below are 5 T cell receptor beta chains sequenced from a single sample in a study of blood T cell repertoires in COVID-19. Sequencing was performed with immunoSEQ multiplex PCR; in TCRdb, only in-frame clones are kept and a portion is missing. The sample lists 400,000 to 450,000 clones, about 91% occurring once. Sequenced sample: peripheral blood. The receptors stem from a woman between 50 and 59 years old with COVID-19, enrolled during active disease.

The V gene is TRBV28, the J gene TRBJ1-2; possibly TRBD1 for D (6 bases). CDR1 and CDR2 (germline): MDHEN, SYDVKM. V was trimmed by 2 bases and J by 4 bases, leaving 20 bases between them. The CDR3 runs to 17 residues. The chain's CDR3 is CASSLPPGHHLFYGYTF. The CDR3 nucleotides are TGTGCCAGCAGTTTACCTCCGGGACACCACCTATTCTATGGCTACACCTTC.

This clone has a handful of counts. V usage is TRBV29-1 and J usage is TRBJ1-1; TRBD1 aligns across 10 bases. V gave up 6 bases and J gave up 3 bases; unmatched junction bases: 4. The CDR3 sequence is 13 residues long. The germline V gene encodes CDR1 SQVTM and CDR2 ANQGSEA. DNA for the CDR3: TGCAGCGTGGGGACAGGGGTGGACACTGAAGCTTTCTTT. This translates into CSVGTGVDTEAFF.

The gene calls are TRBV11-2 and TRBJ2-1, with 13 bases fitting TRBD2. J gave up 8 bases and V 7 bases, and 5 bases lay outside the gene matches. CDR1 and CDR2 (germline): SGHAT, FQNNGV. This CDR3 has 14 amino acids. The CDR3 protein is CASNILAGGYEQFF. Here the CDR3 DNA reads TGTGCCAGCAACATACTAGCGGGGGGGTATGAGCAGTTCTTC.

The gene calls are TRBV11-2 and TRBJ2-3; D is ambiguous. Germline CDR1 reads SGHAT; CDR2 reads FQNNGV. Between the trimmed V and J ends, which lost 7 bases and 2 bases, there was a span of 19 bases. CDR3 length equals 16 residues. In DNA form, the CDR3 reads TGTGCCAGCACTTATTACTACGGAGACGACACAGATACGCAGTATTTT. Protein sequence: CASTYYYGDDTDTQYF.

The rearrangement uses TRBV30 and TRBJ1-3; D is unresolved. The CDR3 contains 16 residues. V lost 0 bases, J lost 0 bases, and 12 bases lay in between. The germline V gene has CDR1 GTSNPN and CDR2 SVGIG (reference sequence). The DNA of the CDR3 is TGTGCCTGGAGTGTAGGGCCGGACTACTCTGGAAACACCATATATTTT. Its translation is CAWSVGPDYSGNTIYF.